This T cell receptor (beta chain) was observed in a study of vaccination and CD4 T cells after COVID-19. This clonotype was observed once. Its antigen is unidentified. CD4+ T cells that had been cultured provided DNA sequenced with the Oncomine TCR Beta short-read assay. TCRdb reprocessed the PCR reads with MiXCR, giving one entry per CDR3 protein. The sample lists fewer than 20,000 distinct CDR3 sequences, around half seen once, with 10% to 15% in the top ten. Treatment specified: roughly 10-day PBMC culture with coronavirus spike peptide pools or control peptides (ViraFEST assay). Sequencing was carried out using CD4+ T cells from blood, cultured in vitro. This clonotype originated in a human donor who had recovered from COVID-19.

The CDR3 loop is CASSQTGFQETQYF. CDR3 DNA sequence: TGCGCCAGCAGCCAAACGGGGTTCCAAGAGACCCAGTACTTC. V and J are TRBV5-1 and TRBJ2-5, with D possibly TRBD2 on 5 matching bases. Trimming pared 4 bases from V and 1 base from J, leaving 11 bases between. Germline values: CDR1 SGHRS, CDR2 YFSETQ. There are 14 residues in the CDR3.